This entry features one TCR beta chain sequence. The data were produced by immunoSEQ multiplex PCR, yet TCRdb's version contains in-frame clones alone and is incomplete. The sample lists tens of thousands of clones, more than 60% occurring once. The data belong to a study of blood T cell repertoires in COVID-19. Sequencing was performed on peripheral blood. The sequence came from a woman aged 80 or older with active or convalescent COVID-19.

This chain's CDR3 is CASSLLRVPNTGELFF. CDR3 coding DNA: TGTGCCAGCAGCCTTCTCCGGGTCCCGAACACCGGGGAGCTGTTTTTT. The genes are TRBV9 and TRBJ2-2; D call uncertain. The V end was cut by 4 bases, the J end by 0 bases, with 13 bases between. The CDR3 contains 16 residues. Per the germline V gene, CDR1 is SGDLS and CDR2 is YYNGEE.